The next 17 T cell receptor beta chains were all read from a single sample in a study of blood T cell repertoires in COVID-19. The table came from immunoSEQ multiplex PCR; TCRdb's copy has only in-frame clones and leaves some out. The sample yields 80,000 to 95,000 clones, about four fifths seen once. The sequencing input was peripheral blood. These receptors were taken from a woman aged 80 or over with acute or convalescent COVID-19.

The chain has TRBV6-5 and TRBJ1-5; possible D gene TRBD1, 6 bases. The CDR3 is 15 amino acids. V was cut by 6 bases and J by 2 bases, with 14 bases left in between. Germline V gene data show CDR1 as MNHEY and CDR2 as SVGAGI. The CDR3 sequence is CASRTDRFGNQPQHF. In nucleotides, the CDR3 is TGTGCCAGCAGAACAGACAGGTTTGGCAATCAGCCCCAGCATTTT.

This clone was seen a handful of times. The V call is TRBV28, the J call TRBJ2-7, with D perhaps TRBD1 (5 bases). Trimming removed 4 bases from V and 0 bases from J, with 13 bases in between. There are 15 residues in the CDR3. Germline V gives CDR1 MDHEN, CDR2 SYDVKM. The CDR3: CASSSGHASSYEQYF. As DNA, the CDR3 is TGTGCCAGCAGTTCCGGACATGCTAGCTCCTACGAGCAGTACTTC.

This clone was seen just once. The chain couples TRBV19 to TRBJ2-2, with D possibly matching TRBD2 (6 bases). The V gene lost 3 bases and the J gene lost 3 bases, with 14 bases spanning the gap. The CDR3 sequence is 16 residues long. The germline CDR1 and CDR2 sequences are LNHDA and SQIVND (reference sequence). CDR3 DNA: TGTGCCAGTAGTATTTTGGGGACTTTAGACACCGGGGAGCTGTTTTTT. This encodes CASSILGTLDTGELFF.

The V gene is TRBV11-3, the J gene TRBJ2-3, with a possible D match to TRBD2 (5 bases). V lost 5 bases and J lost 4, with 19 bases in between. Germline V CDR1 and CDR2: SGHNT, YENEEA. The CDR3 spans 16 residues. DNA of the CDR3: TGTGCCAGCAGCATGGGAAACGGGGTCTCTGCAGATACGCAGTATTTT. Residues: CASSMGNGVSADTQYF.

This clone was recorded only once. V is TRBV5-1 and J is TRBJ2-1; 8 positions match TRBD1. V shed 0 bases and J 7 bases; nucleotides not matched to a gene: 6. The germline V gene has CDR1 SGHRS and CDR2 YFSETQ. There are 15 residues in the CDR3. The CDR3 nucleotides are TGCGCCAGCAGCTTGGCCAGGGGGCTTAATAATGAGCAGTTCTTC. The encoded protein is CASSLARGLNNEQFF.

The chain uses TRBV30 and TRBJ1-4; D is possibly TRBD1 (6 bases). This CDR3 is built from 14 residues. Trimming pared 5 bases from V and 8 bases from J, leaving 18 bases between. Per the germline V gene, CDR1 is GTSNPN and CDR2 is SVGIG (reference sequence). The DNA of the CDR3 is TGTGCCTGGGGTCCGGGGGGGCAGGAAGAAAAACTGTTTTTT. Translated: CAWGPGGQEEKLFF.

V usage is TRBV7-9 and J usage is TRBJ2-2; no clear D gene. V was shortened by 4 bases and J by 4 bases, with 16 bases between the two germline ends. This CDR3 spans 16 amino acids. Germline V gene lookup returns CDR1 SEHNR and CDR2 FQNEAQ (reference sequence). The DNA of the CDR3 is TGTGCCAGCAGCTCGGGTTATTCCTTTAGCACCGGGGAGCTGTTTTTT. This sequence encodes CASSSGYSFSTGELFF.

The chain couples TRBV27 to TRBJ1-2, with TRBD1 identical over 12 bases. CDR3 length: 17 residues. Germline trimming cut 5 bases from V and 2 bases from J; bases unmatched to any gene: 9. Germline assignment: CDR1 MNHEY and CDR2 SMNVEV (reference sequence). CDR3 protein: CASSPYGTGGLNYGYTF. The CDR3, as DNA: TGTGCCAGCAGTCCATACGGGACAGGGGGCTTGAACTATGGCTACACCTTC.

The chain couples TRBV15 to TRBJ2-3; 9 positions match TRBD2. The V segment lost 0 bases and the J segment 2 bases; nucleotides outside the gene matches: 0. Germline CDR1 LNHNV, CDR2 YYDKDF (reference sequence). The CDR3 has 15 residues. CDR3 nucleotides: TGTGCCACCAGCAGAGAGGGACTAGCCACAGATACGCAGTATTTT. Translated, it gives CATSREGLATDTQYF.

V gene TRBV9 combines with J gene TRBJ2-3; D perhaps matches TRBD2 (6 bases). V lost 0 bases and J 4 bases, leaving 15 bases between the germline ends. This CDR3 spans 16 amino acids. Germline V gene sequence: CDR1 SGDLS, CDR2 YYNGEE. The CDR3 DNA sequence: TGTGCCAGCAGCGTAGCTGGGGGGAACTCCCCAGATACGCAGTATTTT. Protein: CASSVAGGNSPDTQYF.

J is TRBJ1-4 and V is TRBV4-3; 8 bases match TRBD1. The V gene end was trimmed by 2 bases and the J gene end by 6 bases; junction bases not matched to a gene: 5. The CDR3 runs 15 residues. The germline gives CDR1 LGHNA, CDR2 YSLEER. CDR3 bases: TGCGCCAGCAGCCAAACCAGGGGGCGCGATGAAAAACTGTTTTTT. It yields the protein CASSQTRGRDEKLFF.

This clone was seen a handful of times. V usage is TRBV7-2 and J usage is TRBJ1-4; 10 positions agree with TRBD1. V gave up 5 bases and J gave up 5 bases; unmatched junction bases: 5. Germline V gives CDR1 SGHTA, CDR2 FQGNSA. This CDR3 has 15 amino acids. CDR3 DNA: TGTGCCAGCAGCAGGCTGGGACAGGGGAATGAAAAACTGTTTTTT. Translation: CASSRLGQGNEKLFF.

This clone was counted a single time. The chain uses TRBV6-1 and TRBJ2-1, with a weak D call TRBD1 (6 bases). CDR3 length equals 13 residues. V was trimmed by 5 bases and J by 10 bases, leaving 15 bases between them. Germline V gene lookup returns CDR1 MNHNS and CDR2 SASEGT. CDR3 protein: CASSSGWGQEQFF. The DNA for the CDR3 is TGTGCCAGCAGTTCGGGCTGGGGGCAAGAGCAGTTCTTC.

The chain combines TRBV3-1 (or the pseudogene TRBV3-2) with TRBJ2-7; 7 bases agree with TRBD2. V lost 4 bases to trimming and J lost 1 base; unmatched junction nucleotides: 4. Looked up from germline, CDR1 is LGHDT and CDR2 is YNNKEL (reference sequence). The CDR3 is 14 amino acids. As DNA, the CDR3 is TGTGCCAGCAGCCCATCTAGCGGATCCTACGAGCAGTACTTC. Residues: CASSPSSGSYEQYF.

V and J are TRBV11-2 and TRBJ1-6; tentative D call: TRBD1 (6 bases). The CDR3 has 17 residues. Germline CDR1 reads SGHAT; CDR2 reads FQNNGV. Trimming pared 2 bases from V and 6 bases from J, leaving 17 bases between. The CDR3 sequence: CASSLLPGHGVNSPLHF. In DNA, the CDR3 is TGTGCCAGCAGCTTACTACCGGGACACGGAGTTAATTCACCCCTCCACTTT.

V is TRBV18 and J is TRBJ1-2; D not resolved. In germline, CDR1 is KGHSH, CDR2 LQKENI. This CDR3 has 13 amino acids. Trimming cost V 2 bases and J 5 bases, with 9 bases left between them. The CDR3 is CASSPEESYGYTF. The CDR3 DNA sequence: TGTGCCAGCTCACCAGAGGAATCTTATGGCTACACCTTC.

V usage is TRBV19 and J usage is TRBJ1-1; tentatively, D is TRBD1 (6 bases). Germline CDR1 and CDR2: LNHDA and SQIVND (reference sequence). CDR3 length: 15 residues. V was shortened by 4 bases and J by 1 base, with 13 bases between the two germline ends. The CDR3, as DNA: TGTGCCAGTAGTACCGCTGCGACAGGGAACACTGAAGCTTTCTTT. Translating gives CASSTAATGNTEAFF.